The 18 T cell receptor beta chains below come from one sample, sequenced in a study of T cells in Graves' hyperthyroidism and ophthalmopathy (dated 2019 in TCRdb). Library preparation was by multiplex PCR. The sequencer was an Illumina HiSeq 2000. TCR beta CDR3 regions were amplified from RNA transcripts. The first round of RT-PCR for the TCR CDR3 was performed with the HTBI primer set and the Qiagen OneStep RT-PCR kit. TCRdb trimmed the raw reads at Q25, called clones with MiXCR and kept productive beta chains. Every distinct CDR3 protein forms one entry, paired with its most common genes and DNA. The sample has under 700,000 distinct CDR3 sequences on record, over 15% of them singletons. The ten top clones hold 15% to 20% of the sample. The specimen sequenced was blood. The receptors come from a woman aged 18 to 35 with Graves' hyperthyroidism.

This clonotype occurred many times. The V call is TRBV7-2, the J call TRBJ2-7, with a possible D match to TRBD2 (6 bases). Trimming took 5 bases from V and 3 from J, leaving 17 bases between them. The length of the CDR3 is 15 residues. The germline V gene encodes CDR1 SGHTA and CDR2 FQGNSA. The CDR3 spells CASSLDPEGSYEQYF. The CDR3 DNA reads TGTGCCAGCAGCCTAGACCCGGAGGGTAGCTACGAGCAGTACTTC.

V gene TRBV28 combines with J gene TRBJ2-7; TRBD1 matches 7 bases. V lost 4 bases and J lost 4; bases outside the gene matches: 10. This CDR3 is built from 15 residues. Germline CDR1 and CDR2: MDHEN and SYDVKM. The CDR3 bases are TGTGCCAGCAGTTCGGCCGGGACAGCCTATTACGAGCAGTACTTC. Protein: CASSSAGTAYYEQYF.

V gene TRBV19 combines with J gene TRBJ1-6; 7 positions agree with TRBD1. This CDR3 spans 14 amino acids. The V gene end was trimmed by 5 bases and the J gene end by 11 bases; junction bases not matched to a gene: 9. Germline assignment: CDR1 LNHDA and CDR2 SQIVND (reference sequence). The CDR3 reads CASSAGSRGAPLHF. For the CDR3, the DNA is TGTGCCAGTAGTGCCGGATCCAGGGGGGCACCCCTCCACTTT.

This clonotype has a count of ten or more. The chain carries TRBV13 and TRBJ2-5, with D tentatively TRBD1 or TRBD2 (5 bases each). This CDR3 has 13 amino acids. Trimming took 4 bases from V and 5 from J, leaving 11 bases between them. Germline CDR1 is PRHDT and CDR2 is FYEKMQ (reference sequence). The CDR3 DNA reads TGTGCCAGCAGCTGGGGGACGGGGGAGACCCAGTACTTC. This encodes CASSWGTGETQYF. Looking up the rest from reference TRBV13 and TRBJ2-5 gives the full variable domain: AAGVIQSPRHLIKEKRETATLKCYPIPRHDTVYWYQQGPGQDPQFLISFYEKMQSDKGSIPDRFSAQQFSDYHSELNMSSLELGDSALYFCASSWGTGETQYFGPGTRLLVL.

This clonotype was picked up many times. The chain combines TRBV20-1 with TRBJ1-6, with D perhaps TRBD1 (6 bases). CDR1 is DFQATT and CDR2 is SNEGSKA in the germline V gene (reference sequence). The CDR3 has 13 amino acids. V lost 3 bases to trimming and J lost 13 bases, with 16 bases between them. The CDR3 coding sequence is TGCAGTGCTAGCGCAGGGGTCCAATTCCCCCTCCACTTT. Translating gives CSASAGVQFPLHF.

This clonotype showed up just a few times. This sequence joins TRBV6-2 or TRBV6-3 and TRBJ1-1; tentatively, D is TRBD1 (5 bases). The V end was cut by 2 bases, the J end by 4 bases, with 14 bases between. Looked up from germline, CDR1 is MNHEY and CDR2 is SVGEGT. The CDR3 length is 15 residues. The CDR3 spells CASSYGGKGGTEAFF. As DNA, the CDR3 is TGTGCCAGCAGTTACGGGGGGAAGGGAGGCACTGAAGCTTTCTTT.

This clonotype was detected many times. J is TRBJ1-2 and V is TRBV11-2, with 12 bases identical to TRBD1. There are 16 residues in the CDR3. CDR1 is SGHAT and CDR2 is FQNNGV in the germline V gene. V shed 3 bases and J 3 bases; nucleotides not matched to a gene: 5. In nucleotides, the CDR3 is TGTGCCAGCAGCTTCGGGACAGGGGGCAGCTACTATGGCTACACCTTC. This codes for CASSFGTGGSYYGYTF.

This clonotype was counted ten times or more. J is TRBJ2-3 and V is TRBV7-9, with 8 bases matching TRBD2. Trimming removed 5 bases from V and 6 bases from J; junction bases left unmatched: 7. The germline CDR1 and CDR2 sequences are SEHNR and FQNEAQ (reference sequence). The CDR3 sequence is 14 residues long. CDR3 DNA sequence: TGTGCCAGCAGCCACCGGCGGGGGGACGATACGCAGTATTTT. It encodes CASSHRRGDDTQYF.

The table lists this clonotype with a count of one. The chain uses TRBV7-9 and TRBJ2-1; 9 nucleotides line up with TRBD1. Germline V lookup: CDR1 SEHNR, CDR2 FQNEAQ (reference sequence). J was trimmed by 1 base and V by 5 bases; bases with no gene match: 9. There are 17 residues in the CDR3. CDR3 coding DNA: TGTGCCAGCAGCGTCCGGGACAGGGCCTTTTCCTACAATGAGCAGTTCTTC. Its protein is CASSVRDRAFSYNEQFF.

This clonotype was seen at least ten times. The V and J genes are TRBV11-3 and TRBJ2-5; D is unclear. The germline gives CDR1 SGHNT, CDR2 YENEEA. CDR3 size: 14 residues. V was pared by 1 base and J by 5 bases, with 11 bases between. CDR3 sequence (DNA): TGTGCCAGCAGCTTAGTAGGTTCGTGGGAGACCCAGTACTTC. It codes for CASSLVGSWETQYF.

The table lists this clonotype with many counts. The chain uses TRBV29-1 and TRBJ2-3, with D possibly being TRBD1 or TRBD2 (5 bases each). Per the germline V gene, CDR1 is SQVTM and CDR2 is ANQGSEA. The V end lost 3 bases, the J end lost 3 bases, and 13 bases lay between the germline ends. This CDR3 has 14 residues. CDR3 amino acids: CSVDPGEGTDTQYF. Here the CDR3 DNA reads TGCAGCGTTGATCCGGGCGAGGGGACAGATACGCAGTATTTT.

This clonotype was recorded a few times. The chain links TRBV5-6 to TRBJ2-1, with D perhaps assigned TRBD1 or TRBD2 (5 bases each). Germline V gene data show CDR1 as SGHDT and CDR2 as YYEEEE. This CDR3 is 16 amino acids long. Trimming left V 0 bases short and J 3 bases short, with 13 bases between. The DNA for the CDR3 is TGTGCCAGCAGCTTGGGTTCTGGGGACCACTACAATGAGCAGTTCTTC. Amino acid sequence: CASSLGSGDHYNEQFF.

The table lists this clonotype with a few counts. This rearrangement joins TRBV5-1 to TRBJ2-4; 9 positions agree with TRBD2. The CDR3 is made up of 16 amino acids. Germline V lookup: CDR1 SGHRS, CDR2 YFSETQ. The trim removed 4 bases at V and 6 bases at J, leaving 11 bases unmatched. CDR3 sequence reads: CASSLQSGRTINIQYF. In nucleotides, the CDR3 is TGCGCCAGCAGCCTCCAAAGCGGGAGGACGATAAACATTCAGTACTTC.

Ten or more counts support this clonotype. The chain carries TRBV2 and TRBJ1-4; no firm D call. This CDR3 region has 15 residues. Germline V gives CDR1 SNHLY, CDR2 FYNNEI. Between the trimmed V and J ends, which lost 2 bases and 12 bases, there was a span of 19 bases. The CDR3 sequence is CASSELAEVMIELFF. The CDR3 DNA follows: TGTGCCAGCAGTGAATTGGCAGAAGTAATGATTGAACTGTTTTTT.

This chain's CDR3 is CASSRDSDPSPLHF. In nucleotides, the CDR3 is TGTGCCAGCAGTCGGGACTCTGACCCCTCACCCCTCCACTTT. The genes are TRBV6-1 and TRBJ1-6, with D possibly being TRBD1 (5 bases). Per germline, CDR1 MNHNS and CDR2 SASEGT. The CDR3 loop spans 14 amino acids. V gave up 5 bases and J gave up 10 bases, with 15 bases separating them.

This chain connects TRBV5-1 to TRBJ2-1; 7 nucleotides align to TRBD2. The CDR3 extends over 15 amino acids. The V gene end was trimmed by 6 bases and the J gene end by 9 bases; junction bases not matched to a gene: 15. Germline V gene data show CDR1 as SGHRS and CDR2 as YFSETQ. The DNA for the CDR3 is TGCGCCAGCATCGGGGCTAGGCGGGAGACTAGTGAGCAGTTCTTC. This encodes CASIGARRETSEQFF.

This clonotype has a handful of counts. The rearrangement links TRBV20-1 to TRBJ2-1, with D possibly TRBD2 on 6 matching bases. Germline V gene lookup returns CDR1 DFQATT and CDR2 SNEGSKA (reference sequence). There are 14 residues in the CDR3. V dropped 0 bases and J dropped 5 bases, with 11 bases sitting between them. The CDR3 region is CSARDDSGHNEQFF. As DNA, the CDR3 is TGCAGTGCTAGAGATGACAGCGGGCACAATGAGCAGTTCTTC.

The chain combines TRBV7-9 with TRBJ2-1; 10 bases map to TRBD2. Germline CDR1 and CDR2: SEHNR and FQNEAQ (reference sequence). This CDR3 spans 19 amino acids. Losses at the gene ends were 8 bases for V and 0 bases for J; bases not matched to a gene: 16. The chain's CDR3 is CASQRASGSKSYSYNEQFF. DNA of the CDR3: TGTGCCAGCCAGAGGGCTAGCGGGAGCAAGAGCTACTCCTACAATGAGCAGTTCTTC.